One and the same sample provided the 17 T cell receptor beta chains below, sequenced in a study of beta chain features in type 1 diabetes. All of the isolated RNA was reverse transcribed, so expressed TCRB transcripts were sequenced. Produced via immunoSEQ multiplex PCR; TCRdb's table is partial and in-frame only. The sample consists of about 620,000 clones, roughly 16% of them appearing once. The sequencing input was naive CD4+ T cells from blood. The receptors derive from a man between 18 and 35 years old in good health.

A remark on this clone: Different DNA sequences within this sample yield the same CDR3. The chain links TRBV18 to TRBJ2-1; 10 bases map to TRBD1. Germline lookup yields CDR1 KGHSH and CDR2 LQKENI. The junction had 1 base not matched to a gene; V was cut back by 3 bases and J by 2 bases. The CDR3 is made up of 15 amino acids. CDR3 loop: CASSPGQGTYNEQFF. CDR3 in DNA: TGTGCCAGCTCACCGGGACAGGGGACCTACAATGAGCAGTTCTTC. The whole variable domain, remainder taken from reference TRBV18 and TRBJ2-1, is NAGVMQNPRHLVRRRGQEARLRCSPMKGHSHVYWYRQLPEEGLKFMVYLQKENIIDESGMPKERFSAEFPKEGPSILRIQQVVRGDSAAYFCASSPGQGTYNEQFFGPGTRLTVL.

In its sample, this clone was seen a few times. The rearrangement joins TRBV28 to TRBJ2-4; D remains unclear. Trimming shortened V by 2 bases and J by 1 base, and 6 bases separated the two germline ends. This CDR3 spans 14 amino acids. The germline V gene has CDR1 MDHEN and CDR2 SYDVKM. Here the CDR3 DNA reads TGTGCCAGCAGTTTAGGGTGGGCCAAAAACATTCAGTACTTC. Amino acids: CASSLGWAKNIQYF. The full variable domain, rest sourced from reference TRBV28 and TRBJ2-4, is DVKVTQSSRYLVKRTGEKVFLECVQDMDHENMFWYRQDPGLGLRLIYFSYDVKMKEKGDIPEGYSVSREKKERFSLILESASTNQTSMYLCASSLGWAKNIQYFGAGTRLSVL.

The chain is built from TRBV27 and TRBJ2-1, with 8 positions matching TRBD1. CDR3 length equals 16 residues. Germline CDR1 and CDR2: MNHEY and SMNVEV (reference sequence). The V segment lost 5 bases and the J segment 6 bases; nucleotides outside the gene matches: 12. The DNA of the CDR3 is TGTGCCAGCAGTCCAAGGACAGGGCTGGGAGGCAATGAGCAGTTCTTC. Protein: CASSPRTGLGGNEQFF.

This clone turned up a few times. The chain employs TRBV29-1 and TRBJ2-5; a possible D gene is TRBD2 (5 bases). The J call may be wrong; the DNA end is better matched by TRBJ2-7. This CDR3 is 14 amino acids long. CDR1 and CDR2 from the germline V gene are SQVTM and ANQGSEA. The CDR3 reads CSVEVSGGAYEQYF. DNA for the CDR3: TGCAGCGTTGAAGTCAGCGGCGGAGCGTACGAGCAGTACTTC.

This clone was counted a few times. The chain has TRBV29-1 and TRBJ2-3; D may be TRBD1 (6 bases). From germline, CDR1 is SQVTM and CDR2 ANQGSEA. The CDR3 runs to 14 residues. With 5 bases removed from V and 6 bases from J, the gap between germline ends came to 18 bases. The CDR3 reads CSVLRQAKVDTQYF. In nucleotides, the CDR3 is TGCAGCGTTCTCCGACAGGCCAAGGTCGATACGCAGTATTTT.

This clone was detected only a few times. The same CDR3 also results from other DNA sequences found in this sample. This chain connects TRBV5-1 to TRBJ1-3; D ambiguous. CDR1 is SGHRS and CDR2 is YFSETQ in the germline V gene. V was shortened by 0 bases and J by 0 bases, with 7 bases between the two germline ends. This CDR3 spans 15 amino acids. The CDR3 DNA is TGCGCCAGCAGCTTGGCCGGCAGCTCTGGAAACACCATATATTTT. It yields the protein CASSLAGSSGNTIYF.

The V call is TRBV18, the J call TRBJ1-4; D remains ambiguous. The germline gives CDR1 KGHSH, CDR2 LQKENI. This CDR3 region has 16 residues. V shed 2 bases and J shed 4 bases, with 14 bases lying between them. CDR3 region: CASSPRFLRDNEKLFF. The CDR3 DNA sequence: TGTGCCAGCTCACCAAGGTTCCTTCGAGATAATGAAAAACTGTTTTTT.

This clone appeared a few times. The CDR3: CASSLGSSGTLYEQYF. The CDR3 nucleotides read TGCGCCAGCAGCTTGGGCAGTAGCGGGACCCTCTACGAGCAGTACTTC. The chain combines TRBV5-1 with TRBJ2-7; 8 bases are a match to TRBD2. This CDR3 spans 16 amino acids. The V gene end was trimmed by 0 bases and the J gene end by 3 bases; junction bases not matched to a gene: 8. Germline CDR1 reads SGHRS; CDR2 reads YFSETQ.

For the CDR3, the DNA is TGTGCCAGCAGGAACAGGGCTGGGGCCAACGTCCTGACTTTC. Translation gives CASRNRAGANVLTF. The rearrangement links TRBV6-5 to TRBJ2-6; a weak D match, TRBD1 (6 bases). Trimming shortened V by 6 bases and J by 2 bases, and 8 bases separated the two germline ends. CDR3 size: 14 residues. The germline gives CDR1 MNHEY, CDR2 SVGAGI.

V gene TRBV11-2 combines with J gene TRBJ2-7; 8 bases line up with TRBD1. Germline V CDR1 and CDR2: SGHAT, FQNNGV. V gave up 4 bases and J gave up 3 bases; unmatched junction bases: 11. The CDR3 is 16 amino acids. The CDR3 DNA follows: TGTGCCAGCAGCTCACGACGGACAGGGACCGTCTACGAGCAGTACTTC. It translates to CASSSRRTGTVYEQYF.

This clone was counted a few times. The J gene is TRBJ1-3, the V gene TRBV27; possibly TRBD1 for D (6 bases). CDR3 length: 15 residues. Trimming stripped 5 bases from V and 0 bases from J, with 11 bases between. The germline V gene has CDR1 MNHEY and CDR2 SMNVEV (reference sequence). The CDR3 loop reads CASSITGFSGNTIYF. The DNA for the CDR3 is TGTGCCAGCAGTATAACAGGGTTCTCTGGAAACACCATATATTTT.

The CDR3 coding sequence is TGTGCCACCAGCAGATATCGGGGACAGGCCATTTCTGGGGCCAACGTCCTGACTTTC. It is translated as CATSRYRGQAISGANVLTF. The V and J genes are TRBV15 and TRBJ2-6; 8 bases line up with TRBD1. Germline loops: CDR1 LNHNV, CDR2 YYDKDF (reference sequence). V gave up 2 bases and J gave up 1 base; unmatched junction bases: 10. This CDR3 comprises 19 residues.

CDR3 protein: CASSPTGMSGELFF. CDR3 sequence (DNA): TGTGCCAGCAGCCCGACAGGGATGTCCGGGGAGCTGTTTTTT. V and J are TRBV28 and TRBJ2-2, with 7 bases lining up with TRBD1. Germline-derived CDR1 and CDR2 are MDHEN and SYDVKM. Unmatched junction bases numbered 7, after V lost 6 bases and J lost 6 bases. The CDR3 has 14 residues.

This chain uses TRBV5-1 with TRBJ2-7, with 9 bases identical to TRBD2. Germline V gives CDR1 SGHRS, CDR2 YFSETQ. Trimming took 0 bases from V and 3 from J; bases not matched to a gene: 7. The CDR3 extends over 16 amino acids. CDR3 nucleotide sequence: TGCGCCAGCAGCTTGGGATTAGCGGGGGCCCACTACGAGCAGTACTTC. This gives the protein CASSLGLAGAHYEQYF.

A few counts support this clone. The chain carries TRBV5-6 and TRBJ1-2; 7 bases agree with TRBD1. Trimming cost V 5 bases and J 6 bases; bases outside gene matches: 4. The CDR3 is 12 amino acids. Germline assignment: CDR1 SGHDT and CDR2 YYEEEE. The CDR3 protein is CASRTTGDGYTF. CDR3 sequence (DNA): TGTGCCAGCAGAACAACAGGGGATGGCTACACCTTC. The full variable domain, completed using reference TRBV5-6 and TRBJ1-2, is DAGVTQSPTHLIKTRGQQVTLRCSPKSGHDTVSWYQQALGQGPQFIFQYYEEEERQRGNFPDRFSGHQFPNYSSELNVNALLLGDSALYLCASRTTGDGYTFGSGTRLTVV.

This clone appeared a few times. V is TRBV7-9 and J is TRBJ2-7, with 9 bases aligning to TRBD2. From germline, CDR1 is SEHNR and CDR2 FQNEAQ (reference sequence). The junction had 9 bases not matched to a gene; V was cut back by 5 bases and J by 1 base. This CDR3 has 16 residues. In DNA form, the CDR3 reads TGTGCCAGCAGCCACGGGGGCAGCGGGAGGTCCTACGAGCAGTACTTC. Amino acids: CASSHGGSGRSYEQYF. Full variable domain (outside the CDR3, taken from reference TRBV7-9 and TRBJ2-7): DTGVSQNPRHKITKRGQNVTFRCDPISEHNRLYWYRQTLGQGPEFLTYFQNEAQLEKSRLLSDRFSAERPKGSFSTLEIQRTEQGDSAMYLCASSHGGSGRSYEQYFGPGTRLTVT.

There are a few counts of this clone. CDR3 in DNA: TGTGCCAGCAGAAGGGTAGAAGGGGCCAACGTCCTGACTTTC. Amino acids: CASRRVEGANVLTF. The chain is built from TRBV6-1 and TRBJ2-6; D uncertain. The CDR3 has 14 residues. Germline V gene sequence: CDR1 MNHNS, CDR2 SASEGT. V dropped 6 bases and J dropped 4 bases, with 10 bases sitting between them.